This T cell receptor (beta chain) was identified in a study of T cell repertoires in cytomegalovirus infection. Turning to the study itself: Both a matching HLA type and CMV infection were indicated by public TCR beta signatures. Regarding the study as a whole: It was HLA-C-restricted CMV-specific TCR beta clonotypes that dominated the response ex vivo. Adding up the frequency of public TCR beta families identified people who carried CMV plus the relevant HLA.

Each CDR3 protein gets one entry after TCRdb re-called the reads with MiXCR. The sample carries roughly 640,000 distinct CDR3 sequences, around 24% recorded once. The CDR3 is made up of 15 amino acids. V lost 6 bases, J lost 4 bases, and 12 bases stayed unmatched. Germline V lookup: CDR1 MDHEN, CDR2 SYDVKM. As for this clonotype: Its matching antigen is unknown.

The origin of this receptor is a human donor in good health (CMV status not recorded). Some clones in this sample may be carry-over from other donors' samples. The specimen sequenced was CD8+ T cells from PBMCs. V and J are TRBV28 and TRBJ2-7; 7 nucleotides agree with TRBD1. The CDR3 coding sequence is TGTGCCAGCAGCTCCGGGACAGCCGCGTTGTACGAGCAGTACGTC. Its protein product is CASSSGTAALYEQYV.